Presented here are 18 T cell receptor beta chains from one specimen sequenced in a study of response to subunit inactivated influenza vaccine. Via MiXCR, TCRdb re-called the RT-PCR reads, giving one row per CDR3 protein. The sample consists of about 780,000 distinct CDR3 sequences, approximately 17% of them appearing once. This specimen was PBMCs from blood, taken around 5 days after vaccination. The source is a man in his forties or fifties who received an inactivated influenza vaccine.

This chain joins TRBV20-1 and TRBJ1-1; D call uncertain. The CDR3 spans 13 residues. Germline V lookup: CDR1 DFQATT, CDR2 SNEGSKA (reference sequence). Trimming shortened V by 3 bases and J by 1 base, and 9 bases separated the two germline ends. The DNA for the CDR3 is TGCAGTGCTAGTAAAACAGAGAACACTGAAGCTTTCTTT. Translated, it gives CSASKTENTEAFF.

In its sample, this clonotype was seen a few times. The chain joins TRBV20-1 to TRBJ1-5; the D gene is possibly TRBD1 (6 bases). CDR3 length equals 15 residues. Trimming took off 4 bases at V and 2 bases at J, with 15 bases between the two ends. The germline V gene encodes CDR1 DFQATT and CDR2 SNEGSKA (reference sequence). CDR3 region: CSATKVAGGNQPQHF. The CDR3 DNA reads as TGCAGTGCTACCAAGGTCGCAGGGGGCAATCAGCCCCAGCATTTT.

The chain employs TRBV24-1 and TRBJ2-1, with 7 bases identical to TRBD2. The CDR3 runs 17 residues. The V and J ends lost 2 bases and 0 bases, in that order; junction bases with no gene match: 6. Germline V CDR1 and CDR2: KGHDR, SFDVKD. This chain's CDR3 is CATSDSAWGGSYNEQFF. Written as DNA, the CDR3 is TGTGCCACCAGTGATTCTGCCTGGGGGGGCTCCTACAATGAGCAGTTCTTC.

V usage is TRBV28 and J usage is TRBJ2-3; D tentatively reads TRBD1 or TRBD2 (5 bases each). Germline values: CDR1 MDHEN, CDR2 SYDVKM. V shed 1 base and J shed 0 bases, with 14 bases lying between them. CDR3 size: 17 residues. CDR3 DNA sequence: TGTGCCAGCAGTTTATATGACGGGGCAACTAGCACAGATACGCAGTATTTT. Amino acids: CASSLYDGATSTDTQYF. The whole variable domain, filled in from reference TRBV28 and TRBJ2-3, reads DVKVTQSSRYLVKRTGEKVFLECVQDMDHENMFWYRQDPGLGLRLIYFSYDVKMKEKGDIPEGYSVSREKKERFSLILESASTNQTSMYLCASSLYDGATSTDTQYFGPGTRLTVL.

This clonotype was seen a handful of times. The rearrangement links TRBV12-3 or TRBV12-4 to TRBJ2-1, with 15 positions matching TRBD2. The trim removed 1 base at V and 4 bases at J, leaving 5 bases unmatched. The CDR3 runs to 18 residues. The CDR3 sequence: CASSLGYGLAGGYNEQFF. The CDR3 DNA reads TGTGCCAGCAGTTTAGGTTATGGACTAGCGGGGGGGTACAATGAGCAGTTCTTC.

This clonotype has just a few counts. CDR3 sequence reads: CASSAPQGLGHYEQYF. CDR3 coding DNA: TGTGCCAGCAGCGCCCCTCAGGGGCTAGGCCACTACGAGCAGTACTTC. The chain combines TRBV7-2 with TRBJ2-7, with D possibly matching TRBD1 (6 bases). CDR3 size: 16 residues. CDR1 and CDR2 from the germline V gene are SGHTA and FQGNSA. Trimming left V 5 bases short and J 3 bases short, with 20 bases between.

This clonotype occurred many times. CDR3 nucleotide sequence: TGTGCCAGCAGCCAGGACAGGGAAGCTTTCTTT. It specifies CASSQDREAFF. The V gene is TRBV12-3 or TRBV12-4, the J gene TRBJ1-1, with 7 bases matching TRBD1. V gave up 6 bases and J gave up 8 bases; unmatched junction bases: 3. The CDR3 length is 11 residues.

This clonotype turned up a few times. This chain joins TRBV15 and TRBJ1-4; possibly TRBD1 for D (6 bases). Germline CDR1 is LNHNV and CDR2 is YYDKDF (reference sequence). Trimming cost V 9 bases and J 0 bases, with 17 bases left between them. CDR3 size: 16 residues. The CDR3 coding sequence is TGTGCCACTGCCGGGACAACCCTTGCAACTAATGAAAAACTGTTTTTT. This encodes CATAGTTLATNEKLFF.

The chain has TRBV12-5 and TRBJ2-4; D gene uncertain. CDR3 length: 13 residues. Between the trimmed V and J ends, which lost 7 bases and 7 bases, there was a span of 14 bases. Germline CDR1 reads LGHNT; CDR2 reads FRNRAP. CDR3 in amino acids: CASADDPPNIQYF. The CDR3 DNA follows: TGTGCTAGTGCCGACGACCCCCCTAACATTCAGTACTTC.

The J gene is TRBJ1-5, the V gene TRBV4-1, with D perhaps matching TRBD1 (6 bases). V lost 5 bases and J 11 bases, leaving 16 bases between the germline ends. CDR3 size: 13 residues. CDR1 is MGHRA, CDR2 YSYEKL, per germline. CDR3 loop: CASSVMQGTAQHF. The CDR3 DNA reads as TGCGCCAGCAGCGTTATGCAGGGGACGGCCCAGCATTTT.

This chain connects TRBV11-2 to TRBJ2-1; 15 bases are a match to TRBD2. Germline V gene lookup returns CDR1 SGHAT and CDR2 FQNNGV. V dropped 4 bases and J dropped 8; count of bases not matched to a gene: 3. This CDR3 spans 15 amino acids. The CDR3 nucleotides read TGTGCCAGCAGCTGGGGACTAGCGGGGGGCTATGAGCAGTTCTTC. Its protein is CASSWGLAGGYEQFF.

V gene TRBV7-2 combines with J gene TRBJ1-4; unclear D gene. The CDR3 length is 15 residues. With 5 bases removed from V and 7 bases from J, the gap between germline ends came to 17 bases. Germline lookup yields CDR1 SGHTA and CDR2 FQGNSA. The CDR3 DNA follows: TGTGCCAGCAGCCTTTCCACTTCCCGAGGTGAAAAACTGTTTTTT. It specifies CASSLSTSRGEKLFF.

As for this clonotype: A junction boundary mismatches the germline segment, possibly from a read error. The genes are TRBV7-7 and TRBJ2-1; the D is unclear. Germline values: CDR1 SSHAT, CDR2 FNYEAQ (reference sequence). The CDR3 consists of 16 residues. The CDR3 nucleotides read TGTGCTAGCAGCTCAGGTTTGAGTAACTCCTACAATGAGCAGTTCTTC. Residues: CASSSGLSNSYNEQFF.

This clonotype was seen a handful of times. The chain is built from TRBV6-2 or TRBV6-3 and TRBJ2-1, with 10 bases lining up with TRBD2. The length of the CDR3 is 16 residues. Unmatched junction bases numbered 15, after V lost 10 bases and J lost 6 bases. Germline V gene lookup returns CDR1 MNHEY and CDR2 SVGEGT. CDR3 nucleotides: TGTGCCACCCGATCGCCTAGCGGGAGCGTGAGCAATGAGCAGTTCTTC. Its protein product is CATRSPSGSVSNEQFF.

The chain joins TRBV18 to TRBJ2-3; possible D gene TRBD1, 7 bases. The CDR3 covers 15 residues. V was shortened by 5 bases and J by 6 bases, with 18 bases between the two germline ends. The germline V gene has CDR1 KGHSH and CDR2 LQKENI. In DNA form, the CDR3 reads TGTGCCAGCTCAAGACAGGGAGGAATCTCCGATACGCAGTATTTT. Its protein product is CASSRQGGISDTQYF.

This clonotype has ten or more counts. The chain combines TRBV5-1 with TRBJ2-2, with D maybe TRBD2 (6 bases). V was cut by 0 bases and J by 5 bases, with 11 bases left in between. The CDR3 runs to 15 residues. Germline V gene sequence: CDR1 SGHRS, CDR2 YFSETQ. The chain's CDR3 is CASSLVLATTGELFF. The CDR3 DNA sequence: TGCGCCAGCAGCTTGGTACTAGCTACGACCGGGGAGCTGTTTTTT.

This chain links TRBV20-1 with TRBJ1-2; the D gene is possibly TRBD1 (5 bases). Trimming shortened V by 1 base and J by 7 bases, and 16 bases separated the two germline ends. CDR1 and CDR2 from the germline V gene are DFQATT and SNEGSKA (reference sequence). The length of the CDR3 is 14 residues. CDR3 DNA: TGCAGTGCTAGAGGGCCCCAGACAGTAACTGGCTACACCTTC. Encoded protein: CSARGPQTVTGYTF.

This clonotype was counted a few times. CDR3 sequence: CASSSEGGSWYGYTF. The CDR3 bases are TGTGCCAGCAGTAGTGAAGGTGGCAGTTGGTATGGCTACACCTTC. J is TRBJ1-2 and V is TRBV25-1; no clear D gene. CDR3 size: 15 residues. Trimming pared 5 bases from V and 5 bases from J, leaving 18 bases between. CDR1 is MGHDK, CDR2 SYGVNS, per germline.